These 23 T cell receptor beta chains share one sample of origin, sequenced in a study of vaccination and CD4 T cells after COVID-19. Treatment indicated: approximately 9-day PBMC culture with coronavirus spike peptide pools or control peptides (ViraFEST assay). What these receptors recognize is not known. The Oncomine TCR Beta short-read assay sequenced DNA from cultured CD4+ T cells. TCRdb re-analysed the PCR reads in MiXCR, keeping a single row per CDR3 protein. The sample includes under 20,000 distinct CDR3 sequences, under 25% of them seen just once. The specimen sequenced was cultured CD4+ T cells from blood. The source is a human donor with COVID-19.

This clonotype was seen a few times. CDR3 DNA: TGTGCCAGCAGTCCTGACAGGGCGGCGGAGACCCAGTACTTC. It encodes CASSPDRAAETQYF. The V call is TRBV2, the J call TRBJ2-5; 7 bases fit TRBD1. Germline lookup yields CDR1 SNHLY and CDR2 FYNNEI. This CDR3 spans 14 amino acids. V shed 5 bases and J 5 bases; nucleotides not matched to a gene: 8.

This chain joins TRBV5-6 and TRBJ1-1; D is unclear. Germline V CDR1 and CDR2: SGHDT, YYEEEE. V dropped 2 bases and J dropped 5 bases, with 16 bases sitting between them. There are 15 residues in the CDR3. The CDR3 region is CASSFRSGVGTEAFF. CDR3 DNA sequence: TGTGCCAGCAGCTTTAGGTCCGGGGTAGGGACTGAAGCTTTCTTT.

This chain connects TRBV10-1 to TRBJ2-3; D gene ambiguous. Germline CDR1 and CDR2: WNHNN and SYGVQD (reference sequence). The ends were cut back, 0 bases at V and 0 bases at J, with 4 bases in the middle. The length of the CDR3 is 14 residues. CDR3 in DNA: TGCGCCAGCAGTGAGTCGGTCAGCACAGATACGCAGTATTTT. Translated, it gives CASSESVSTDTQYF.

This clonotype has just a few counts. V is TRBV16 and J is TRBJ1-5, with 11 bases aligning to TRBD1. Unmatched junction bases numbered 1, after V lost 0 bases and J lost 6 bases. Germline CDR1 KGHSY, CDR2 FQNENV. The CDR3 consists of 15 residues. The CDR3 region is CASSQSGTGGQPQHF. In DNA, the CDR3 is TGTGCCAGCAGCCAATCCGGGACAGGGGGTCAGCCCCAGCATTTT. Full variable domain (outside the CDR3, taken from reference TRBV16 and TRBJ1-5): GEEVAQTPKHLVRGEGQKAKLYCAPIKGHSYVFWYQQVLKNEFKFLISFQNENVFDETGMPKERFSAKCLPNSPCSLEIQATKLEDSAVYFCASSQSGTGGQPQHFGDGTRLSIL.

The chain uses TRBV12-3 or TRBV12-4 and TRBJ2-2, with a weak D call TRBD2 (5 bases). The V and J ends lost 6 bases and 6 bases respectively, with 11 bases between them. This CDR3 has 13 amino acids. DNA of the CDR3: TGTGCCAGCAGACCCAGCGGACCCGGGGAGCTGTTTTTT. Protein: CASRPSGPGELFF.

The chain links TRBV5-1 to TRBJ2-7; no clear D gene. Looked up from germline, CDR1 is SGHRS and CDR2 is YFSETQ. The CDR3 sequence is 15 residues long. V was trimmed by 0 bases and J by 0 bases, leaving 10 bases between them. The CDR3 DNA follows: TGCGCCAGCAGCTTGGGCGGTAAGGGCTCCTACGAGCAGTACTTC. Protein product: CASSLGGKGSYEQYF.

The chain combines TRBV11-2 with TRBJ2-1; D unclear. Germline-derived CDR1 and CDR2 are SGHAT and FQNNGV. V shed 0 bases and J shed 8 bases, with 11 bases lying between them. The CDR3 runs 14 residues. The CDR3 DNA reads as TGTGCCAGCAGCTTAGATCCCTTTTCTTATGAGCAGTTCTTC. This codes for CASSLDPFSYEQFF.

J is TRBJ1-1 and V is TRBV5-1; D unclear. Germline CDR1 is SGHRS and CDR2 is YFSETQ. The CDR3 spans 16 residues. The V gene lost 0 bases and the J gene lost 2 bases, with 14 bases spanning the gap. CDR3 amino acids: CASSLASSGTNTEAFF. CDR3 sequence (DNA): TGCGCCAGCAGCTTGGCATCGTCAGGCACTAACACTGAAGCTTTCTTT.

This rearrangement joins TRBV9 to TRBJ2-7; TRBD1 aligns across 7 bases. From germline, CDR1 is SGDLS and CDR2 YYNGEE. Unmatched junction bases numbered 6, after V lost 3 bases and J lost 0 bases. There are 15 residues in the CDR3. The CDR3 DNA follows: TGTGCCAGCAGCGCCACAGGGGCTCGCTCCTACGAGCAGTACTTC. This translates into CASSATGARSYEQYF. Variable domain in full (rest from reference TRBV9 and TRBJ2-7): DSGVTQTPKHLITATGQRVTLRCSPRSGDLSVYWYQQSLDQGLQFLIQYYNGEERAKGNILERFSAQQFPDLHSELNLSSLELGDSALYFCASSATGARSYEQYFGPGTRLTVT.

The chain uses TRBV5-1 and TRBJ2-2; 9 bases match TRBD1. With 3 bases clipped from V and 13 bases from J, the junction kept 4 bases outside the gene matches. CDR1 SGHRS and CDR2 YFSETQ come from the germline V gene. This CDR3 is 12 amino acids long. The CDR3 region is CASSWDREALFF. The CDR3, as DNA: TGCGCCAGCAGCTGGGACAGGGAGGCGCTGTTTTTT. Together with reference TRBV5-1 and TRBJ2-2, the CDR3 gives the full variable domain: KAGVTQTPRYLIKTRGQQVTLSCSPISGHRSVSWYQQTPGQGLQFLFEYFSETQRNKGNFPGRFSGRQFSNSRSEMNVSTLELGDSALYLCASSWDREALFFGEGSRLTVL.

The chain links TRBV27 to TRBJ2-2; 8 nucleotides line up with TRBD1. Unmatched junction bases numbered 6, after V lost 3 bases and J lost 6 bases. This CDR3 region has 15 residues. CDR1 and CDR2 (germline): MNHEY, SMNVEV (reference sequence). CDR3 in DNA: TGTGCCAGCAGTTTCCGGGGACAGGTGCCCGGGGAGCTGTTTTTT. It is translated as CASSFRGQVPGELFF.

CDR3 sequence (DNA): TGTGCCAGCAGTTTTGGCCGGACAGGGTCCGAAAAACTGTTTTTT. It specifies CASSFGRTGSEKLFF. This chain joins TRBV27 and TRBJ1-4; TRBD1 matches at 8 bases. In germline, CDR1 is MNHEY, CDR2 SMNVEV (reference sequence). V shed 3 bases and J 8 bases; nucleotides not matched to a gene: 8. CDR3 length: 15 residues.

This rearrangement joins TRBV11-1 to TRBJ2-5, with 7 bases lining up with TRBD1. Germline values: CDR1 SGHAT, CDR2 FQDESV (reference sequence). The V segment lost 5 bases and the J segment 5 bases; nucleotides outside the gene matches: 5. The CDR3 has 13 amino acids. CDR3 residues: CASSQDREETQYF. CDR3 coding DNA: TGTGCCAGCAGCCAAGACAGGGAGGAGACCCAGTACTTC.

This clonotype was picked up a small number of times. V and J are TRBV5-1 and TRBJ1-1; D gene uncertain. The CDR3 spans 15 residues. Trimming stripped 4 bases from V and 1 base from J, with 14 bases between. Germline values: CDR1 SGHRS, CDR2 YFSETQ. CDR3 nucleotides: TGCGCCAGCAGCGTTACCCCAGGAAAGAACACTGAAGCTTTCTTT. Its protein is CASSVTPGKNTEAFF.

This clonotype showed up just once. Mismatch with germline at one junction end may stem from a read error. The V gene is TRBV28, the J gene TRBJ1-4, with a weak D call TRBD1 (5 bases). The CDR3 consists of 13 residues. Germline assignment: CDR1 MDHEN and CDR2 SYDVKM. The CDR3 DNA sequence: TGCGGCGCGGGGGGTGCCACTAATGAAAAACTGTTTTTT. The encoded protein is CGAGGATNEKLFF.

This chain connects TRBV6-1 to TRBJ2-2, with D unclear. The CDR3 has 15 residues. Germline lookup yields CDR1 MNHNS and CDR2 SASEGT. V lost 6 bases and J lost 0, with 11 bases in between. The CDR3 loop reads CASSKTITNTGELFF. The DNA for the CDR3 is TGTGCCAGCAGCAAGACAATCACGAACACCGGGGAGCTGTTTTTT.

This chain joins TRBV2 and TRBJ2-7; TRBD1 matches at 9 bases. From germline, CDR1 is SNHLY and CDR2 FYNNEI. V shed 0 bases and J 2 bases; nucleotides not matched to a gene: 2. This CDR3 comprises 15 residues. CDR3 DNA: TGTGCCAGCAGTGAAGCGGGACAGGGCCCCTACGAGCAGTACTTC. Translation: CASSEAGQGPYEQYF.

This clonotype qualifies as medium-sized (0.01 to 0.1%). The chain has TRBV24-1 and TRBJ1-2, with 7 bases aligning to TRBD1. V shed 4 bases, J shed 7 bases, and the junction held 5 bases outside the gene matches. The germline V gene encodes CDR1 KGHDR and CDR2 SFDVKD. This CDR3 spans 13 amino acids. CDR3 DNA: TGTGCCACCAGTGACCGACAGGGTCGTGGCTACACCTTC. Translated, it gives CATSDRQGRGYTF.

In this sample, this clonotype turned up a few times. The V and J genes are TRBV20-1 and TRBJ1-5; TRBD1 matches 10 bases. V lost 5 bases and J lost 0; bases outside the gene matches: 4. The CDR3 has 15 amino acids. The germline gives CDR1 DFQATT, CDR2 SNEGSKA (reference sequence). In DNA form, the CDR3 reads TGCAGTGCTGAAGACAGGGGGCGTAGCAATCAGCCCCAGCATTTT. It translates to CSAEDRGRSNQPQHF.

This clonotype is judged medium-sized. The genes are TRBV20-1 and TRBJ1-5; 8 positions agree with TRBD1. The CDR3 has 13 residues. The V segment lost 5 bases and the J segment 2 bases; nucleotides outside the gene matches: 2. Germline loops: CDR1 DFQATT, CDR2 SNEGSKA (reference sequence). The CDR3 protein is CSALTGGNQPQHF. For the CDR3, the DNA is TGCAGTGCTCTGACAGGGGGCAATCAGCCCCAGCATTTT.

This clonotype was counted only a few times. The chain employs TRBV19 and TRBJ2-7; D could derive from TRBD1 or TRBD2 (5 bases each). Trimming took off 4 bases at V and 2 bases at J, with 12 bases between the two ends. Looked up from germline, CDR1 is LNHDA and CDR2 is SQIVND (reference sequence). This CDR3 is 14 amino acids long. This chain's CDR3 is CASSRGRGPYEQYF. The DNA for the CDR3 is TGTGCCAGTAGTAGGGGGAGAGGCCCCTACGAGCAGTACTTC.

This rearrangement joins TRBV2 to TRBJ1-4; D is possibly TRBD1 (5 bases). V lost 5 bases and J lost 7, with 17 bases in between. This CDR3 contains 15 residues. Germline V gives CDR1 SNHLY, CDR2 FYNNEI. The CDR3 loop is CASSPNSGFGEKLFF. DNA for the CDR3: TGTGCCAGCAGTCCAAATTCAGGGTTCGGTGAAAAACTGTTTTTT. Using reference TRBV2 and TRBJ1-4 for the parts outside the CDR3, the full variable domain is EPEVTQTPSHQVTQMGQEVILRCVPISNHLYFYWYRQILGQKVEFLVSFYNNEISEKSEIFDDQFSVERPDGSNFTLKIRSTKLEDSAMYFCASSPNSGFGEKLFFGSGTQLSVL.

This clonotype was detected only a few times. V usage is TRBV11-2 and J usage is TRBJ1-5; 10 nucleotides line up with TRBD1. Germline-derived CDR1 and CDR2 are SGHAT and FQNNGV. The CDR3 runs 16 residues. The ends lost 1 base at V and 6 bases at J; junction bases unmatched: 6. CDR3 nucleotide sequence: TGTGCCAGCAGCTTAGGCGACAGGGGGCTAGGTCAGCCCCAGCATTTT. It is translated as CASSLGDRGLGQPQHF.